The present entry profiles one T cell receptor (beta chain) with its context. This clonotype occurred once. Its binding antigen is unknown. Per-base quality was not reported, and no clone a single base away is much larger than it. A lone read is weak support. The data belong to a study of glioma-infiltrating T cells (dated by TCRdb to about 2016). As for the study more broadly: Glioma tissue, non-neoplastic brain tissue and matched peripheral blood mononuclear cells were used as sources from which TCR alpha- and beta-chain repertoires were sequenced. The paired cohort was made up of three low-grade glioma patients, several primary glioblastoma patients and three non-glioma patients who contributed non-neoplastic brain tissue. To measure how far tissue and blood T-cell populations diverged, each tissue-infiltrating repertoire was compared against the peripheral blood repertoire of the same patient. The study at large found these results: In non-neoplastic patients, VJ-independent divergence between tissue and blood fell below expectation, whereas in all gliomas, and especially in low-grade gliomas, the divergence rose above expectation. Very few CDR3 sequences were shared between tissue and blood, attributed to high CDR3 diversity and limited sampling. The group comparisons were based on small numbers of patients: three non-neoplastic, three low-grade glioma and eight glioblastoma patients.

TCR alpha and beta CDR3 regions were amplified with the iRepertoire nested amplicon-rescue multiplex PCR (arm-PCR) platform from RNA. One-step reverse transcription and amplification used about 85-400 ng of tissue mRNA or PBMC total RNA as input. Following bead purification, Illumina adapters were added by a secondary multiplex PCR, and libraries between 200 and 400 bp were gel-purified. Demultiplexing relied on internal 6-nucleotide barcodes carried by the libraries. Libraries were sequenced on an Illumina MiSeq with 2x220 or 2x250 nucleotide paired-end reads. Per the source publication's procedure: Paired reads were merged with FLASH 1.2.11 and aligned to the GRCh37 human genome with BWA-MEM before extracting TRA and TRB reads. V and J assignment used an IMGT-derived reference of cassette sequences and CDR3 motifs that included pseudogenes. Reads were translated in three frames, and productive CDR3s were defined as those with a C...FGXG motif and no stop codons. Unique combinations of V-J cassette pair and CDR3 amino acid sequence were defined as clonotypes. Filtering of reads was based on Hamming distance, with the threshold set by the sequence error rate of each sample in mapped regions. The public reads were reprocessed in TCRdb via fastp at Q25 and MiXCR, keeping in-frame beta chains. Each entry merges the rows of one CDR3 protein and shows their most common DNA and genes. TCRdb's processing, not the authors', yielded these V and J calls. The sample table shows under 200,000 distinct CDR3 sequences, and more than 35% are seen once. The ten biggest clones cover 5.2% of the sample.

This TCR came from a human donor with low-grade glioma or glioblastoma, undergoing nonglioma brain surgery, or in good health (not recorded which). What was sequenced was glioma tissue, nonneoplastic brain tissue, or PBMCs (not recorded which).

The CDR3 protein: CSVRFAGMNTEAFF. Read as DNA, the sequence is TGCAGCGTTCGTTTTGCAGGGATGAACACTGAAGCTTTCTTT. This chain is built from TRBV29-1 and TRBJ1-1; a tentative D match to TRBD1 spans 5 bases. Via the germline V gene, CDR1 is SQVTM and CDR2 ANQGSEA. V drops 5 bases and J drops 0 bases, leaving 13 bases in between. Taken from cysteine to phenylalanine, the CDR3 has 14 residues. Only the CDR3 region is kept as DNA, spanning 42 bases read in frame from base 1. The CDR3 plus the reference TRBV29-1 and TRBJ1-1 genes for the other parts give the full variable domain: SAVISQKPSRDICQRGTSLTIQCQVDSQVTMMFWYRQQPGQSLTLIATANQGSEATYESGFVIDKFPISRPNLTFSTLTVSNMSPEDSSIYLCSVRFAGMNTEAFFGQGTRLTVV.